This T cell receptor beta chain was identified during a study of tumor-infiltrating lymphocytes in primary liver carcinoma. Study summary: Patients, male and female, were 30 to 69 years old. Productive TCRbeta reads per sample were roughly 3.5 to 7.5 million, not differing by tissue.

Starting from approximately 470 ng of total RNA, TCR beta cDNA was produced with a primer in the constant region. Three nested multiplex PCR rounds, a slightly modified ARM-PCR method, built the TCR beta libraries. TRBV1-TRBV30 forward and Cbeta reverse primers drove the first two roughly 10-cycle rounds. TCRdb processed the multiplex PCR reads anew with MiXCR; each CDR3 protein has one entry. The top ten hold roughly 28% of the sample, which has roughly 80,000 distinct CDR3 sequences, about three quarters seen once. Concerning this clonotype itself: Its antigen is unidentified.

Findings and limits, study-wide: With p = 0.039, the top-250-clone fraction in tumors significantly exceeded that in blood.

The CDR3 spans 15 residues. Germline CDR1 LGHNA, CDR2 YSLEER. Trimming pared 0 bases from V and 5 bases from J, leaving 12 bases between. Taking about 17-33 mg of unsorted bulk tissue, the authors co-extracted RNA and DNA. Through surgical resection, the patients' primary liver carcinoma was treated. The rearrangement uses TRBV4-3 and TRBJ2-3; no clear D. This receptor was obtained from a man aged 35-49 years with primary liver carcinoma and hepatitis B virus infection. Sequenced material: tumor-adjacent normal liver tissue. Here the CDR3 reads CASSQDLGSGDTQYF. For the CDR3, the DNA is TGCGCCAGCAGCCAAGATCTGGGATCGGGAGATACGCAGTATTTT.